This is a list of T cell receptor delta chains from one sample in a study of γδ T cells in repeated Plasmodium falciparum infection. TCRdb reapplied CATT to the multiplex PCR reads. The profile shows 40,000 to 55,000 delta-chain clones, roughly 2% of them singletons. The sample taken for sequencing was gamma-delta T cells from blood. These receptor sequences come from a pool of human donors (malaria-infected and uninfected, not separated). Both conserved end residues are part of each CDR3. Each record gives: V gene, D gene, J gene, clone size, CDR3 DNA, CDR3 protein. D genes are given only for firm matches. Part of the rows lack a size; the others show once, few, many or a class for expanded clones.

>TRDV1|-|TRDJ1|many
TGTGCTCTTGGGGATTTCTTTCCTTTCCCTTTCCGCCCACTCCGACCGACTCCATTTACCGATAAACTCATCTTT
CALGDFFPFPFRPLRPTPFTDKLIF
>TRDV1|-|TRDJ1|medium-sized
TGTGCTCTTGGGGAACGAGTCTTTCCTCCCCTATTTAAAACCGATAAACTCATCTTT
CALGERVFPPLFKTDKLIF
>TRDV1|TRDD3|TRDJ1|many
TGTGCTCTTGGGGAACTTGAATTCCGACGGGGGATACGCCAGCCCAACACCGATAAACTCATCTTT
CALGELEFRRGIRQPNTDKLIF
>TRDV2|TRDD3|TRDJ1|medium-sized
TGTGCCTGTGACGTCCTGGGGGATCACAATTTAAGCGCCGATAAACTCATCTTT
CACDVLGDHNLSADKLIF
>TRDV3|TRDD3|TRDJ1|-
TGTGCCTTTGAGACCTGGCCTTCCGCCTATAGTGGGGGATACGTCTCCGATAAACTAATATTT
CAFETWPSAYSGGYVSDKLIF
>TRDV2|-|TRDJ1|many
TGTGCCTGTGACACCGATCCGGGGGAGACCTACACCGATAAACTCATCTTT
CACDTDPGETYTDKLIF
>TRAV36/DV7|-|TRDJ1|medium-sized
TGTGCTGTGGAGGCCCCTCTACGTGGGGGCCGCGACGATAAACTCATCTTT
CAVEAPLRGGRDDKLIF
>TRAV38-2/DV8|-|TRDJ1|medium-sized
TGTGCTTATAGGAGCGCGGAACCTTGCCCCGGGGGAACCGATAAACTCATCTTT
CAYRSAEPCPGGTDKLIF
>TRDV3|TRDD3|TRDJ1|medium-sized
TGTGCCCTCCCGCGGGGACCTTCCGGTTTGGGGATACGCGTTTGGTACACCGATAAACTCATCTTT
CALPRGPSGLGIRVWYTDKLIF
>TRDV2|TRDD3|TRDJ1|many
TGTGCCTGTGACACCTTACTGGGGGACCGGGGAAACGATAAACTCATCTTT
CACDTLLGDRGNDKLIF
>TRDV1|TRDD3|TRDJ1|many
TGTGCTCTTGGGGAATTATGGTGGGGCCTTCCCTACCGCTCGGTACTGGGGGATACCGATAAACTCATCTTT
CALGELWWGLPYRSVLGDTDKLIF
>TRDV1|TRDD3|TRDJ3|many
TGTGCTCTTGGTAATTATGCGTGGGGGACTCCGAGCTCCTGGGACACCCGACAGATGTTTTTC
CALGNYAWGTPSSWDTRQMFF
>TRDV1|-|TRDJ1|-
TGTGCTCTTGGGTCCCCCCAAATGGTCCACCCGTCTGACACCGATAAACTCATCTTT
CALGSPQMVHPSDTDKLIF
>TRDV3|-|TRDJ1|medium-sized
TGTGCCTTGCCGAAATCGCTTACCGATAAACTCATCTTT
CALPKSLTDKLIF
>TRDV1|TRDD2|TRDJ1|many
TGTGCTCTTGGGGGACCCGTATTTCCTACAAGGATGGTGAAACTCATCTTT
CALGGPVFPTRMVKLIF
>TRDV1|TRDD3|TRDJ1|many
TGTGCTCTTGGGGAGATGCCCCAACTAAACTGGGGGTTCAAGTACACCGATAAACTCATCTTT
CALGEMPQLNWGFKYTDKLIF
>TRDV1|-|TRDJ1|many
TGTGCTCTTGAAGGGGGGCTCGATAAACTCATCTTT
CALEGGLDKLIF
>TRDV3|TRDD3|TRDJ1|medium-sized
TGTGCCTTTAATGGTAATCCTGGGGGACTGTACACCGATAAACTCATCTTT
CAFNGNPGGLYTDKLIF